The clone carrying this T cell receptor (beta chain) appeared a few times. The sample comes from a study of blood T cells in healthy people across ages. Germline V gene data show CDR1 as SGHDN and CDR2 as FVKESK. Losses at the gene ends were 5 bases for V and 4 bases for J; bases not matched to a gene: 8. The CDR3 has 16 residues. The second PCR ran about 6 to 11 cycles with a sample-barcoded 5' primer and J-beta primers. TCRdb redid the calling of the 5' RACE reads with MiXCR, one entry per CDR3 protein. The sample shows some 940,000 distinct CDR3 sequences, approximately 32% of them seen only once. A further study also used this sample, focusing on T cells of mothers and their children.

The receptor was isolated from a woman aged 40 to 55 in good health. Sequenced input: blood. This sequence joins TRBV14 and TRBJ2-2; TRBD2 matches 9 bases. CDR3 nucleotides: TGTGCCAGCAGCGCTCCGGGACTAGCACGCACCGGGGAGCTGTTTTTT. This encodes CASSAPGLARTGELFF.